The 26 T cell receptor beta chains presented below share a single source sample, sequenced in a study of regulatory T cells in long-lasting Graves disease (dated by TCRdb to about 2021). To prepare the library, multiplex PCR was applied. The data were produced on an Illumina HiSeq 4000. iRepertoire HTBI primers and Arm-PCR amplification of CDR3 regions were used to construct TCR beta libraries. The public sequencing data were trimmed at Q25 with fastp and processed into clonotypes with MiXCR by TCRdb, which kept only in-frame beta chains. Rows matching on CDR3 protein sequence are summarized as one entry with the most common DNA and genes. The sample records hundreds of thousands of distinct CDR3 sequences, around 15% of which are singletons. Of the sample, roughly 10% is held by the ten largest clones. The time point label of this sample denotes: newly diagnosed GD, antithyroid drugs for less than 3 months. For both TCR sequencing and RNA sequencing, RNA was extracted from PBMCs using TRIzol.

These data were likewise used in another study, on T cells in Graves' hyperthyroidism and ophthalmopathy.

The material was peripheral blood mononuclear cells (PBMCs), obtained at new diagnosis, from a patient treated with antithyroid drugs. These receptors came from a woman under 40 with Graves disease. Donor details come from another sample of the same person, matched by shared clones.

This clonotype was seen ten or more times. V is TRBV11-2 and J is TRBJ1-2, with a possible D match to TRBD1 (5 bases). The CDR3 contains 12 residues. Between the trimmed V and J ends, which lost 5 bases and 9 bases, there was a span of 13 bases. Per germline, CDR1 SGHAT and CDR2 FQNNGV. DNA of the CDR3: TGTGCCAGCAGCCACTTACAGGCGAGCTACACCTTC. The encoded protein is CASSHLQASYTF.

This clonotype has only a few counts. The chain carries TRBV7-9 and TRBJ2-7, with a weak D call TRBD2 (6 bases). V lost 6 bases, J lost 2 bases, and 17 bases lay in between. The V gene's germline CDR1 is SEHNR and CDR2 FQNEAQ (reference sequence). The CDR3 consists of 15 residues. CDR3 region: CASRLGSGSPYEQYF. Here the CDR3 DNA reads TGTGCCAGCAGGTTGGGTAGCGGTTCTCCCTACGAGCAGTACTTC. The full variable domain, completed using reference TRBV7-9 and TRBJ2-7, is DTGVSQNPRHKITKRGQNVTFRCDPISEHNRLYWYRQTLGQGPEFLTYFQNEAQLEKSRLLSDRFSAERPKGSFSTLEIQRTEQGDSAMYLCASRLGSGSPYEQYFGPGTRLTVT.

The chain combines TRBV20-1 with TRBJ2-7, with TRBD2 matching 7 bases. The CDR3 totals 14 residues. Trimming removed 4 bases from V and 0 bases from J; junction bases left unmatched: 6. The germline CDR1 and CDR2 sequences are DFQATT and SNEGSKA (reference sequence). Here the CDR3 DNA reads TGCAGTGCTAACCCTCGGGACTACTCCTACGAGCAGTACTTC. It encodes CSANPRDYSYEQYF.

V usage is TRBV11-1 and J usage is TRBJ2-2; 10 nucleotides agree with TRBD1. The V segment lost 5 bases and the J segment 1 base; nucleotides outside the gene matches: 7. Germline lookup yields CDR1 SGHAT and CDR2 FQDESV (reference sequence). CDR3 size: 17 residues. CDR3 protein: CASSPGTGVLNTGELFF. For the CDR3, the DNA is TGTGCCAGCAGCCCCGGGACAGGGGTCCTGAACACCGGGGAGCTGTTTTTT.

J is TRBJ2-1 and V is TRBV29-1, with 11 nucleotides matching TRBD2. The CDR3 extends over 15 amino acids. CDR1 and CDR2 from the germline V gene are SQVTM and ANQGSEA. The V and J ends lost 4 bases and 5 bases, in that order; junction bases with no gene match: 7. The CDR3, as DNA: TGCAGCGTTGGGGCCCGACTAGCGGGACACAATGAGCAGTTCTTC. Translating gives CSVGARLAGHNEQFF.

Concerning this clonotype: No conserved phenylalanine or tryptophan is present at the end of the CDR3, so a read error is the likely explanation. Because the CDR3's place on the DNA is in doubt, the DNA is left out and the CDR3 is given as listed by TCRdb. V gene TRBV5-1 combines with J gene TRBJ2-3; the table gives TRBD2 as D, unverified against the DNA. Per the germline V gene, CDR1 is SGHRS and CDR2 is YFSETQ. The CDR3 is 15 residues long, ends included. The CDR3 sequence: CASAHPASGTDTQYS.

This clonotype was recorded at least ten times. This chain connects TRBV7-9 to TRBJ2-1, with D tentatively TRBD1 (5 bases). Trimming removed 0 bases at V and 6 bases at J, with 6 bases between. The CDR3 runs 13 residues. Germline values: CDR1 SEHNR, CDR2 FQNEAQ (reference sequence). The CDR3 DNA sequence: TGTGCCAGCAGCTTAGCAGACAGCAATGAGCAGTTCTTC. It codes for CASSLADSNEQFF.

This sequence joins TRBV15 and TRBJ2-7; D unresolved. Germline V lookup: CDR1 LNHNV, CDR2 YYDKDF (reference sequence). The CDR3 has 13 amino acids. The V gene lost 0 bases and the J gene lost 5 bases, with 8 bases spanning the gap. CDR3 residues: CATSRDIGDEQYF. The CDR3 DNA reads as TGTGCCACCAGCAGAGATATTGGCGACGAGCAGTACTTC.

This clonotype was found a few times. The J gene is TRBJ2-1, the V gene TRBV19, with TRBD1 matching 10 bases. The CDR3 is made up of 15 amino acids. CDR1 LNHDA and CDR2 SQIVND come from the germline V gene (reference sequence). V trimming: 5 bases; J trimming: 8 bases; junction bases outside the gene matches: 9. CDR3 amino acids: CASSGRQGAIDEQFF. Here the CDR3 DNA reads TGTGCCAGTAGTGGACGACAGGGGGCCATCGATGAGCAGTTCTTC.

This clonotype was counted at least ten times. The chain has TRBV24-1 and TRBJ2-3, with 13 positions matching TRBD2. V dropped 3 bases and J dropped 6; count of bases not matched to a gene: 8. CDR3 length: 17 residues. Germline CDR1 reads KGHDR; CDR2 reads SFDVKD. CDR3 sequence (DNA): TGTGCCACCAGTGATCCGGGACTAGCGGGATGGGCCGATACGCAGTATTTT. The encoded protein is CATSDPGLAGWADTQYF.

This clonotype was recorded at least ten times. This sequence joins TRBV7-7 and TRBJ2-7, with D possibly TRBD2 on 5 matching bases. The CDR3 has 11 amino acids. The germline gives CDR1 SSHAT, CDR2 FNYEAQ (reference sequence). The CDR3 bases are TGTGCGGAACTAGAGAACTACGAGCAGTACTTC. This gives the protein CAELENYEQYF.

This clonotype was found many times. V and J are TRBV2 and TRBJ2-2; 7 positions match TRBD1. The CDR3 is 15 residues long. J was trimmed by 7 bases and V by 8 bases; bases with no gene match: 13. The germline V gene encodes CDR1 SNHLY and CDR2 FYNNEI. CDR3 region: CASSESGQSGGELFF. The CDR3 bases are TGTGCCAGCTCAGAATCGGGACAGTCAGGCGGGGAGCTGTTTTTT.

As to this clonotype: A read error is possible here, since a much larger clone lies one base away. The chain has TRBV11-2 and TRBJ2-7; D remains unclear. The CDR3 spans 17 residues. Germline lookup yields CDR1 SGHAT and CDR2 FQNNGV. The CDR3 DNA sequence: TGTGCCAGCAGCTCCAACCCGACATTTAAGAGCTCCTACGCGCAGTACTTC. It specifies CASSSNPTFKSSYAQYF.

This clonotype was seen repeatedly, ten times or more. V usage is TRBV7-9 and J usage is TRBJ2-1; TRBD2 might be the D (7 bases). V was trimmed by 5 bases and J by 4 bases, leaving 15 bases between them. CDR1 SEHNR and CDR2 FQNEAQ come from the germline V gene (reference sequence). This CDR3 comprises 15 residues. CDR3 nucleotide sequence: TGTGCCAGCAGCCCCCGTGGGGGGGCTTACAATGAGCAGTTCTTC. Translating gives CASSPRGGAYNEQFF.

Regarding this clonotype: Likely a read error: the CDR3 ends without its conserved phenylalanine or tryptophan. The rearrangement joins TRBV27 to TRBJ2-1; TRBD2 aligns across 11 bases. The CDR3 runs 17 residues. V gave up 6 bases and J gave up 7 bases; unmatched junction bases: 14. CDR1 is MNHEY and CDR2 is SMNVEV in the germline V gene (reference sequence). The CDR3: CASSQDPTSGSLNEQFS. CDR3 coding DNA: TGTGCCAGCAGCCAAGATCCCACTAGCGGGAGTTTGAATGAGCAGTTCTCC.

The J gene is TRBJ2-3, the V gene TRBV10-2, with D possibly called TRBD1 or TRBD2 (5 bases each). The V gene's germline CDR1 is WSHSY and CDR2 SAAADI. This CDR3 has 16 residues. The V and J ends lost 1 base and 1 base respectively, with 12 bases between them. This CDR3 is CASSEFLPGRTDTQYF. The CDR3 DNA is TGCGCCAGCAGTGAGTTCCTCCCGGGACGCACAGATACGCAGTATTTT.

This clonotype occurred a few times. The chain employs TRBV27 and TRBJ1-3; D is possibly TRBD1 (6 bases). The ends were cut back, 5 bases at V and 1 base at J, with 18 bases in the middle. The V gene's germline CDR1 is MNHEY and CDR2 SMNVEV (reference sequence). This CDR3 has 17 residues. CDR3 nucleotide sequence: TGTGCCAGCAGTAGCATACCACCAGGGGTATCTGGAAACACCATATATTTT. Translated, it gives CASSSIPPGVSGNTIYF.

This clonotype was seen ten or more times. The V gene is TRBV24-1, the J gene TRBJ2-1, with 11 nucleotides matching TRBD2. There are 16 residues in the CDR3. Losses at the gene ends were 0 bases for V and 7 bases for J; bases not matched to a gene: 4. CDR1 and CDR2 from the germline V gene are KGHDR and SFDVKD. The CDR3 nucleotides read TGTGCCACCAGTGATTTGACTAGCGGGAGTAGGAATGAGCAGTTCTTC. Amino acids: CATSDLTSGSRNEQFF.

The sample holds a few counts of this clonotype. V and J are TRBV19 and TRBJ2-7; D is perhaps TRBD1 (6 bases). The CDR3 sequence is 14 residues long. Germline CDR1 and CDR2: LNHDA and SQIVND (reference sequence). V gave up 3 bases and J gave up 3 bases, with 12 bases separating them. CDR3 bases: TGTGCCAGTAGTATCGGAAGGGGGAACTACGAGCAGTACTTC. This gives the protein CASSIGRGNYEQYF. Filled out from reference TRBV19 and TRBJ2-7, the complete variable domain reads DGGITQSPKYLFRKEGQNVTLSCEQNLNHDAMYWYRQDPGQGLRLIYYSQIVNDFQKGDIAEGYSVSREKKESFPLTVTSAQKNPTAFYLCASSIGRGNYEQYFGPGTRLTVT.

This sequence joins TRBV14 and TRBJ1-1; D is ambiguous. The germline CDR1 and CDR2 sequences are SGHDN and FVKESK. V was clipped by 2 bases and J by 7 bases, with 8 bases between them. CDR3 length equals 12 residues. The DNA for the CDR3 is TGTGCCAGCAGCCAAACACAGCTTGAAGCTTTCTTT. Protein product: CASSQTQLEAFF.

The rearrangement joins TRBV10-2 to TRBJ1-5; D uncertain. Germline V gives CDR1 WSHSY, CDR2 SAAADI. Trimming removed 10 bases at V and 5 bases at J, with 18 bases between. This CDR3 is built from 14 residues. The CDR3 reads CATRRAGRYQPQHF. CDR3 DNA: TGCGCCACCAGGAGGGCAGGCAGGTATCAGCCCCAGCATTTT.

There are many counts of this clonotype. CDR3 amino acids: CASSRSGIDNYGYTF. CDR3 DNA: TGTGCCAGCAGCCGATCCGGGATTGACAACTATGGCTACACCTTC. The gene calls are TRBV11-2 and TRBJ1-2; D ambiguous. Per the germline V gene, CDR1 is SGHAT and CDR2 is FQNNGV. V was cut by 5 bases and J by 2 bases, with 15 bases left in between. This CDR3 has 15 residues.

This clonotype was seen many times. The chain has TRBV29-1 and TRBJ2-1; unclear D gene. The CDR3 spans 13 residues. The V gene lost 7 bases and the J gene lost 3 bases, with 13 bases spanning the gap. Germline V gene lookup returns CDR1 SQVTM and CDR2 ANQGSEA. The DNA for the CDR3 is TGCAGCGCCCGGACCTCGAGCTACAATGAGCAGTTCTTC. It yields the protein CSARTSSYNEQFF.

In this sample, this clonotype turned up a few times. The chain joins TRBV18 to TRBJ2-6, with 7 positions matching TRBD1. V lost 3 bases, J lost 2 bases, and 10 bases stayed unmatched. Germline CDR1 reads KGHSH; CDR2 reads LQKENI. The CDR3 runs 18 residues. The CDR3 DNA reads as TGTGCCAGCTCACCCCCGACAGGGAGTATAACTGGGGCCAACGTCCTGACTTTC. Protein sequence: CASSPPTGSITGANVLTF.

Many counts were recorded for this clonotype. CDR3 amino acids: CASSGERNTEAFF. The CDR3 DNA sequence: TGTGCCAGCAGTGGGGAGCGGAACACTGAAGCTTTCTTT. This chain connects TRBV7-9 to TRBJ1-1; unclear D gene. Germline V gives CDR1 SEHNR, CDR2 FQNEAQ (reference sequence). Trimming took off 6 bases at V and 1 base at J, with 9 bases between the two ends. This CDR3 spans 13 amino acids.

This clonotype was seen a handful of times. The rearrangement links TRBV4-1 to TRBJ1-6, with D possibly matching TRBD1 (6 bases). V was trimmed by 1 base and J by 9 bases, leaving 22 bases between them. CDR3 length equals 18 residues. Germline V gene lookup returns CDR1 MGHRA and CDR2 YSYEKL. The CDR3 here is CASSQGPPSGARGSPLHF. The CDR3 DNA is TGCGCCAGCAGCCAAGGCCCTCCGTCGGGGGCCCGTGGTTCACCCCTCCACTTT.